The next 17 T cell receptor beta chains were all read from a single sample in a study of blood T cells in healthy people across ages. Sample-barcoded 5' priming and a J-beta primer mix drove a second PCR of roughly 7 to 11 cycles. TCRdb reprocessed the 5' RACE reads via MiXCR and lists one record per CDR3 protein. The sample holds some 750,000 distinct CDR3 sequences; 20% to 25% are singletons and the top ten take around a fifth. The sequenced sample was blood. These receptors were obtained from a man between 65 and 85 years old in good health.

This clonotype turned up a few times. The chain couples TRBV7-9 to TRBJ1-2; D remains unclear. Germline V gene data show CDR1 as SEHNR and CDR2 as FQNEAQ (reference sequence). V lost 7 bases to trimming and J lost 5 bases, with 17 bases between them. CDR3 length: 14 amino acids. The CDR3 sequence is CASILLTRTYGYTF. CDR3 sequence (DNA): TGTGCCAGCATCCTCCTAACACGGACTTATGGCTACACCTTC.

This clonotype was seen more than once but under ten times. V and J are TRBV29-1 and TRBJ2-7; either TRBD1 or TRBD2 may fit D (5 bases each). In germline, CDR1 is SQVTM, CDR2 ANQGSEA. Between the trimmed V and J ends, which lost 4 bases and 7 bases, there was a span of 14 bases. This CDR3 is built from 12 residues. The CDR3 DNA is TGCAGCGTTGGGGGGAACGTAGAAGAGCAGTACTTC. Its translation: CSVGGNVEEQYF.

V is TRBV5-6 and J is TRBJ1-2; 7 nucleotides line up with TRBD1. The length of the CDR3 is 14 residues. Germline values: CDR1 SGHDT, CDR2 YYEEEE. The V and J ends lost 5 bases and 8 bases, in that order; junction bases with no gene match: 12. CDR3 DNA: TGTGCCAGCAGTACCCCGACAGGGTCTCGAGGCTACACCTTC. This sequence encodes CASSTPTGSRGYTF.

CDR3 protein: CASSWPRTSGTDTSSYNEQFF. The CDR3 nucleotides are TGCGCCAGCAGCTGGCCCCGGACTAGCGGGACCGACACCAGCTCCTACAATGAGCAGTTCTTC. This chain joins TRBV5-1 and TRBJ2-1; TRBD2 matches 12 bases. V shed 3 bases, J shed 0 bases, and the junction held 16 bases outside the gene matches. Germline CDR1 and CDR2: SGHRS and YFSETQ. This CDR3 region has 21 residues. Variable domain in full (rest from reference TRBV5-1 and TRBJ2-1): KAGVTQTPRYLIKTRGQQVTLSCSPISGHRSVSWYQQTPGQGLQFLFEYFSETQRNKGNFPGRFSGRQFSNSRSEMNVSTLELGDSALYLCASSWPRTSGTDTSSYNEQFFGPGTRLTVL.

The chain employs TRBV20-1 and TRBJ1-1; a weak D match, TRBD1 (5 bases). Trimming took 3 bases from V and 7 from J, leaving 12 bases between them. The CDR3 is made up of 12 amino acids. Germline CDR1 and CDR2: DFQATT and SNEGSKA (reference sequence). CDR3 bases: TGCAGTGCTAGGGGATGGGGGAATGAAGCTTTCTTT. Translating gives CSARGWGNEAFF.

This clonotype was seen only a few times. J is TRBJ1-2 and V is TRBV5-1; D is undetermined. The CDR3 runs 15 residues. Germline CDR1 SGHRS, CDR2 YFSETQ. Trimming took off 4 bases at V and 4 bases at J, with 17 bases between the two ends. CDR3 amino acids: CASSTDNPVLYGYTF. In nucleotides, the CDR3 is TGCGCCAGCAGCACTGACAACCCAGTACTCTATGGCTACACCTTC.

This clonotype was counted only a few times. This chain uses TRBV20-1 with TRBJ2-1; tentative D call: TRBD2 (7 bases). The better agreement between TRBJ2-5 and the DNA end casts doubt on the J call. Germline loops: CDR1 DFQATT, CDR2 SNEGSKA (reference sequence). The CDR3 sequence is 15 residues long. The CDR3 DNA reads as TGCAGTGCCTCACGACCGCAGGGGAGGGAAGAGACCCAGTACTTC. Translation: CSASRPQGREETQYF.

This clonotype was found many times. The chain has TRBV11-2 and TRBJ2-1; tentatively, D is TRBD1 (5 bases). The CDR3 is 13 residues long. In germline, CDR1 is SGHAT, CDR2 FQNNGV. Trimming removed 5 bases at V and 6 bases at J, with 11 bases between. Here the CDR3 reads CASSLGRSNEQFF. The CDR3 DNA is TGTGCCAGCAGCCTGGGGCGGAGCAATGAGCAGTTCTTC.

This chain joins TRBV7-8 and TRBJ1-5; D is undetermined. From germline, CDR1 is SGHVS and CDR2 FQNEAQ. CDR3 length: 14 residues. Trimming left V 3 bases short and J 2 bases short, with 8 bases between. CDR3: CASSFRAGNQPQHF. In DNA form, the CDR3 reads TGTGCCAGCAGCTTTCGGGCCGGCAATCAGCCCCAGCATTTT. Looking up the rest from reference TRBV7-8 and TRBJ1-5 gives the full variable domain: GAGVSQSPRYKVAKRGQDVALRCDPISGHVSLFWYQQALGQGPEFLTYFQNEAQLDKSGLPSDRFFAERPEGSVSTLKIQRTQQEDSAVYLCASSFRAGNQPQHFGDGTRLSIL.

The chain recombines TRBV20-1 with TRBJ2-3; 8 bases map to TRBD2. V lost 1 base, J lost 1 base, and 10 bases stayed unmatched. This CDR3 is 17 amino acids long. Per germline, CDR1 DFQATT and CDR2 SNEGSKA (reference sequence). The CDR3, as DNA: TGCAGTGCTAGAGGGGCCATGGCGGGGGGACGCACAGATACGCAGTATTTT. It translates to CSARGAMAGGRTDTQYF.

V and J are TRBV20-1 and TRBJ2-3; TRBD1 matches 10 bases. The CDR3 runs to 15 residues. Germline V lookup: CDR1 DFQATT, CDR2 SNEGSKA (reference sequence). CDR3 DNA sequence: TGCAGCATGCTAGGGAAGAGACAGGGGGCCGATACGCAGTATTTT. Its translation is CSMLGKRQGADTQYF.

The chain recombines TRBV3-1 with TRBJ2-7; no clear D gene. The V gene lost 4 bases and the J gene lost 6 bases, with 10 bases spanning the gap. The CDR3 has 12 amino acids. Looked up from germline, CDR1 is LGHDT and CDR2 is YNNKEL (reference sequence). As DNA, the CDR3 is TGTGCCAGCAGCCGACTGTTAGGCGAGCAGTACTTC. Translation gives CASSRLLGEQYF.

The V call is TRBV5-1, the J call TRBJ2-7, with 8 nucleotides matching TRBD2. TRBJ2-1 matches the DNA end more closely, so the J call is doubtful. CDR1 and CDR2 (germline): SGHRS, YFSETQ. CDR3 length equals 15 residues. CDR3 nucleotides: TGCGCCAGCAGCTTCAGCGGGGGTTCCGGGAATGAGCAGTTCTTC. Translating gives CASSFSGGSGNEQFF.

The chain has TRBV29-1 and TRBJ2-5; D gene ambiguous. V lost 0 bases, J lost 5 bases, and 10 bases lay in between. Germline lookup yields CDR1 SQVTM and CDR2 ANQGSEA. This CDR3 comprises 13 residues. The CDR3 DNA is TGCAGCGTTGAAGAAAGGTTTAGGGAGACCCAGTACTTC. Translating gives CSVEERFRETQYF.

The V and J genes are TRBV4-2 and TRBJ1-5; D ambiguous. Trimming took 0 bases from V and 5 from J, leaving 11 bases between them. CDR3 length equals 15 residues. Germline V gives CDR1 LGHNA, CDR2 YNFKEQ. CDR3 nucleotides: TGTGCCAGCAGCCAAGAGGGCCAAGGGTATCAGCCCCAGCATTTT. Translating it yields CASSQEGQGYQPQHF.

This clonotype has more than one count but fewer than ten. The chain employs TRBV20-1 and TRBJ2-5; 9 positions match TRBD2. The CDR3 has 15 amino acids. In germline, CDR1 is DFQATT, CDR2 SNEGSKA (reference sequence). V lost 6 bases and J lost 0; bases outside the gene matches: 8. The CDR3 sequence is CSANPGLADQETQYF. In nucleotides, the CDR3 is TGCAGTGCGAACCCGGGACTAGCCGACCAAGAGACCCAGTACTTC.

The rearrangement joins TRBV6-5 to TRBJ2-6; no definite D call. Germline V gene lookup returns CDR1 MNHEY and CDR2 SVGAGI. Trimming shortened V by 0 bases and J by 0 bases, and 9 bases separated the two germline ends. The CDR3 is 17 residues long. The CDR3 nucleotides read TGTGCCAGCAGTTACTCGTTTATGACCTCTGGGGCCAACGTCCTGACTTTC. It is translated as CASSYSFMTSGANVLTF.